The next 3 T cell receptor beta chains were all read from a single sample in a study of T cell changes during pregnancy in multiple sclerosis. Data came from immunoSEQ multiplex PCR; TCRdb stores just in-frame clones and leaves some out. Here the sample spans tens of thousands of clones, about 95% being singletons. This specimen consisted of peripheral blood, obtained in the second trimester of pregnancy. The receptor set was obtained from a female donor with multiple sclerosis, enrolled in a pregnancy study.

This sequence joins TRBV7-9 and TRBJ1-4, with 7 bases matching TRBD1. In germline, CDR1 is SEHNR, CDR2 FQNEAQ (reference sequence). CDR3 length equals 16 residues. With V trimmed by 5 bases and J by 5 bases, 11 bases remained unmatched. The CDR3 nucleotides read TGTGCCAGCAGCCACCCCAGACAGGGTGAGAATGAAAAACTGTTTTTT. It is translated as CASSHPRQGENEKLFF. The full variable domain, with the rest looked up from reference TRBV7-9 and TRBJ1-4, is DTGVSQNPRHKITKRGQNVTFRCDPISEHNRLYWYRQTLGQGPEFLTYFQNEAQLEKSRLLSDRFSAERPKGSFSTLEIQRTEQGDSAMYLCASSHPRQGENEKLFFGSGTQLSVL.

The gene calls are TRBV5-6 and TRBJ2-7; the match to TRBD2 covers 10 bases. There are 15 residues in the CDR3. CDR1 SGHDT and CDR2 YYEEEE come from the germline V gene. V lost 4 bases to trimming and J lost 7 bases; unmatched junction nucleotides: 11. This CDR3 is CASSVTSGTSWEQYF. CDR3 DNA sequence: TGTGCCAGCAGCGTTACTAGCGGGACTTCGTGGGAGCAGTACTTC.

J is TRBJ2-4 and V is TRBV30, with D unresolved. This CDR3 has 15 residues. Trimming took off 1 base at V and 0 bases at J, with 10 bases between the two ends. From germline, CDR1 is GTSNPN and CDR2 SVGIG (reference sequence). As DNA, the CDR3 is TGTGCCTGGAGTGGTGGAGCCCTAGCCAAAAACATTCAGTACTTC. Protein sequence: CAWSGGALAKNIQYF.